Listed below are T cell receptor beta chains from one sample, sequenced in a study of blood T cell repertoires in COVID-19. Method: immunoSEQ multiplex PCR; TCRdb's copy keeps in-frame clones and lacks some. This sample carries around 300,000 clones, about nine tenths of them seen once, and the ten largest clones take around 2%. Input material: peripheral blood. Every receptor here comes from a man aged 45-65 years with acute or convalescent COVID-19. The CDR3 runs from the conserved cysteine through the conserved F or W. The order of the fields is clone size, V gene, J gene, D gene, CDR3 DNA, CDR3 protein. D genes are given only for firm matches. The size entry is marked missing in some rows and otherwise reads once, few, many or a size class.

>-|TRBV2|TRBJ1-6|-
TGTGCCAGCAGTGAAGAACAGGTCGAGTCACCCCTCCACTTT
CASSEEQVESPLHF
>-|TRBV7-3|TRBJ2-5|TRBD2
TGTGCCAGCAGTCCCCGGGGGGGCCCCCCGGAGACCCAGTACTTC
CASSPRGGPPETQYF
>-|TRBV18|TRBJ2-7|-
TGTGCCAGCTCACCAAAAGACAGGCTTCGGAGGGAGCAGTACTTC
CASSPKDRLRREQYF
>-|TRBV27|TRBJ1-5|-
TGTGCCAGCAGTCCCATCAATCAGCCCCAGCATTTT
CASSPINQPQHF
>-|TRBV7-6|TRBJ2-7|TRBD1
TGTGCCAGCAGCAAAGACAGGGTAGGGACCTACGAGCAGTACTTC
CASSKDRVGTYEQYF
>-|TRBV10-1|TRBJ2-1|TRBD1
TGCGCCAGCAGTGAATTGGGACAGCCTTACAATGAGCAGTTCTTC
CASSELGQPYNEQFF
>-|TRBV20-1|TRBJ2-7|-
TGCAGTGCTAGTCCCTGGGGGCCCCAAGGTGGGCAGTACTTC
CSASPWGPQGGQYF
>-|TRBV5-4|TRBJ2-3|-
TGTGCCAGCAGCTTGGCAGGGGTTTACACAGATACGCAGTATTTT
CASSLAGVYTDTQYF
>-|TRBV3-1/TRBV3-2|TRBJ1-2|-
TGTGCCAGCAGCCAGGTATCGAAAGGGGATGGCTACACCTTC
CASSQVSKGDGYTF
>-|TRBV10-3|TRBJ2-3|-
TGTGCCATCACCGGGACTCACCAAAGCCCAGATACGCAGTATTTT
CAITGTHQSPDTQYF
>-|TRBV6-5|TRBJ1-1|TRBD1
TGTGCCAGCAGCCCCCCCGGACAGGGGAGGACTGAAGCTTTCTTT
CASSPPGQGRTEAFF
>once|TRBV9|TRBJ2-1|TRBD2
TGTGCCAGCAGCTCAAGCCTCGGAGCGGGGTTGTACAATGAGCAGTTCTTC
CASSSSLGAGLYNEQFF
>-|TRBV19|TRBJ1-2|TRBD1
TGTGCCAGTAGTATTAGGGACAGGGGTTTCGGCTACACCTTC
CASSIRDRGFGYTF
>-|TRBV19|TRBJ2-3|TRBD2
TGTGCCAGTAGTACCCGGACTAGCGGGGCGGTGGATACGCAGTATTTT
CASSTRTSGAVDTQYF
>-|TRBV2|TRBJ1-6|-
TGTGCCAGCCGACAGAGCTCCTATAATTCACCCCTCCACTTT
CASRQSSYNSPLHF
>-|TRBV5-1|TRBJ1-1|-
TGCGCCAGCAGCTTGGGAGGGGGTGTAGGAGAAGCTTTCTTT
CASSLGGGVGEAFF
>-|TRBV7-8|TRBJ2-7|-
TGTGCCAGCAGCTTAAGCCTTGAGCAGTACTTC
CASSLSLEQYF
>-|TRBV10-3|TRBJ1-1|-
TGTGCCATCAGTGATATGGAACGGAGAAACACTGAAGCTTTCTTT
CAISDMERRNTEAFF
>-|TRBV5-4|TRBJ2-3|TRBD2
TGTGCCAGCAGCCCAGCGGGGATATTGGGCACAGATACGCAGTATTTT
CASSPAGILGTDTQYF
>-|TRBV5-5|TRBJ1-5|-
TGTGCCAGCAGCTTCGGTTCCGGGAGCAATCAGCCCCAGCATTTT
CASSFGSGSNQPQHF
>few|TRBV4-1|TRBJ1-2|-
TGCGCCAGCAGCCAAGTTACCGGGAACTATGGCTACACCTTC
CASSQVTGNYGYTF
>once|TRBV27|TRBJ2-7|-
TGTGCCAGCAGTTTTATAGGGACACATACCTACGAGCAGTACTTC
CASSFIGTHTYEQYF
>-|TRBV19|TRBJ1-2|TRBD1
TGTGCCAGTAGTAACCCCACAGCCCGACAGGGGGTTAACTATGGCTACACCTTC
CASSNPTARQGVNYGYTF
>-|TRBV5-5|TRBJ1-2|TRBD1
TGTGCCAGCAGCGCGACAGGGAACTATGGCTACACCTTC
CASSATGNYGYTF
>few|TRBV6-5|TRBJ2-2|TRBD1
TGTGCCACCCGCATGGGACAGGTGAACACCGGGGAGCTGTTTTTT
CATRMGQVNTGELFF
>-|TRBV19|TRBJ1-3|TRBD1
TGTGCCAGTAGTATGCTGGGGACAGAGGGGTCTGGAAACACCATATATTTT
CASSMLGTEGSGNTIYF
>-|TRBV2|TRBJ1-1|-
TGTGCCAGCAGTGATCGGGTGAACACTGAAGCTTTCTTT
CASSDRVNTEAFF
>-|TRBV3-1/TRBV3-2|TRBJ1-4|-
TGTGCCAGCAGCCGCTTGACAGGACGGAATGAAAAACTGTTTTTT
CASSRLTGRNEKLFF
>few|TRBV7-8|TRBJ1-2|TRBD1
TGTGCCAGCAGCGAACCGGGACAGGAAACTTATGGCTACACCTTC
CASSEPGQETYGYTF
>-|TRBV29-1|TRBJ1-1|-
TGCAGCGTTGTCATCCGGTCTAACACTGAAGCTTTCTTT
CSVVIRSNTEAFF
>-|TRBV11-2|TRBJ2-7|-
TGTGCCAGCAGCTTAGATTCAGGTCCCGTCGAGCAGTACTTC
CASSLDSGPVEQYF
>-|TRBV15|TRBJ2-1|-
TGTGCCACCAGCAGGGGCGGGGCCTACAATGAGCAGTTCTTC
CATSRGGAYNEQFF
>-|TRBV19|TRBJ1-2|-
TGTGCCAGTAGTATCCTGAACAGCCTTCTTGACTATGGCTACACCTTC
CASSILNSLLDYGYTF
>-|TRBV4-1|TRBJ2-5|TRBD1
TGCGCCAGCAGCCAGTGGGGAAGGGGACAGGGTGGGACCCAGTACTTC
CASSQWGRGQGGTQYF
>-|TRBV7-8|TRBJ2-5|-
TGTGCCAGCAGCTCCCCCGGCAGGATAACACCCGAAGAGACCCAGTACTTC
CASSSPGRITPEETQYF
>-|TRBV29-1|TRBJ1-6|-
TGCAGCGTGAAGCTTCAGGGTTTCGATTCACCCCTCCACTTT
CSVKLQGFDSPLHF
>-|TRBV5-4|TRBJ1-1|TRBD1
TGTGCCAGCAGCTACTACAGGGGCCTGAACACTGAAGCTTTCTTT
CASSYYRGLNTEAFF
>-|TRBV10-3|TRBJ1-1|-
TGTGCCATCAGTGAACGGGCCGTGCAAGGGGACACTGAAGCTTTCTTT
CAISERAVQGDTEAFF
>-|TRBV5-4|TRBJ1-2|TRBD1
TGTGCCAGCAGCGAAAATCAGGGGGCCTTTAACTATGGCTACACCTTC
CASSENQGAFNYGYTF
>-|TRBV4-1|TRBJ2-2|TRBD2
TGCGCCAGCAGTCAGGGACTAGCTTCAAACGGGGAGCTGTTTTTT
CASSQGLASNGELFF
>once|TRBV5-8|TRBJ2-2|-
TGTGCCAGCAGTTGGCAGGACACCGGGGAGCTGTTTTTT
CASSWQDTGELFF
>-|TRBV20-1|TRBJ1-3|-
TGCAGTGCTAGTTCAGGGGTAATACCTGGAAACACCATATATTTT
CSASSGVIPGNTIYF
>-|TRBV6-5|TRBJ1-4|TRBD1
TGTGCCAGCAGTTCCCGGACAGGGCCGAGGGAAAAACTGTTTTTT
CASSSRTGPREKLFF
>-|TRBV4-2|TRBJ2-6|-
TGTGCCAGCAGCGCACAGGGAAGTGGGGCCAACGTCCTGACTTTC
CASSAQGSGANVLTF
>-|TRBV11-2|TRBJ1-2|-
TGTGCCAGCAGCCAACGGGAAACAAACTATGGCTACACCTTC
CASSQRETNYGYTF
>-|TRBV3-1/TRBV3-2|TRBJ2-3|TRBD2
TGTGCCAGCAGCAAACAAGGACTAGCTGCAGATACGCAGTATTTT
CASSKQGLAADTQYF
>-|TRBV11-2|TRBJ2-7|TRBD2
TGTGCCAGCAGCTTATTACCCCTAGCGGGGGGGCGCTCCGAGCAGTACTTC
CASSLLPLAGGRSEQYF
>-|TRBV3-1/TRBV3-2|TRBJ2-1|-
TGTGCCAGCAACAGCGGTCCAGGGGCCTACAATGAGCAGTTCTTC
CASNSGPGAYNEQFF
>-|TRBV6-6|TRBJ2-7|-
TGTGCCAGCAGTTACGTGACAGCCGAGCAGTACTTC
CASSYVTAEQYF
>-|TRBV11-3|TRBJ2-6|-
TGTGCCAGCAGCCCCCTAGGAGCTGGGGCCAACGTCCTGACTTTC
CASSPLGAGANVLTF
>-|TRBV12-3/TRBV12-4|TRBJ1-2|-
TGTGCCAGCAGTTTTGGAGACGGCTATGGCTACACCTTC
CASSFGDGYGYTF
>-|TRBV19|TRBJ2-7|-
TGTGCCAGTAGTATAGTGGGAGTGGTTGGCGAGCAGTACTTC
CASSIVGVVGEQYF
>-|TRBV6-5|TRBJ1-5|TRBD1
TGTGCCAGCAGTTTAACAGGGGTCTCTGGCAATCAGCCCCAGCATTTT
CASSLTGVSGNQPQHF
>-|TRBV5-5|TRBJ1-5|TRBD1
TGTGCCAGCAGGTTGGACAGGGTCGATCAGCCCCAGCATTTT
CASRLDRVDQPQHF
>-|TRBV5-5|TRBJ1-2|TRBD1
TGTGCCAGCAGCTGGGACAGGGGAAACTATGGCTACACCTTC
CASSWDRGNYGYTF
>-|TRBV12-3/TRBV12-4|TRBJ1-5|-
TGTGCCAGCAGCATCCAGGGTGAGCCCCAGCATTTT
CASSIQGEPQHF
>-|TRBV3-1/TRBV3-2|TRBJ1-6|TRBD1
TGTGCCAGCAGCCAGTCCCCGACAGGGAAAAATTCACCCCTCCACTTT
CASSQSPTGKNSPLHF